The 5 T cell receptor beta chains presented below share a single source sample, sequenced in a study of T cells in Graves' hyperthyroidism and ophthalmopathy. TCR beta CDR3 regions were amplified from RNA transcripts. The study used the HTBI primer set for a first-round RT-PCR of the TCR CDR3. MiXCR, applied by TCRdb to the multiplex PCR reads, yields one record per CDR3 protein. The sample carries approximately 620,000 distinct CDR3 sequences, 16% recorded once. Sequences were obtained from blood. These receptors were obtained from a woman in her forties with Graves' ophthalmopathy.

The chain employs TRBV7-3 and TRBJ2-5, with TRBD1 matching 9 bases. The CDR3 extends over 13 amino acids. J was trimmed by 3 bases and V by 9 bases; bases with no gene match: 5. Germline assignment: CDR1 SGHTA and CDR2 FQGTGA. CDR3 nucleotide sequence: TGTGCCAGTGGGAGGACAGGGGAAGAGACCCAGTACTTC. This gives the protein CASGRTGEETQYF. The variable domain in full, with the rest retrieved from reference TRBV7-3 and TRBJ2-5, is GAGVSQTPSNKVTEKGKYVELRCDPISGHTALYWYRQSLGQGPEFLIYFQGTGAADDSGLPNDRFFAVRPEGSVSTLKIQRTERGDSAVYLCASGRTGEETQYFGPGTRLLVL.

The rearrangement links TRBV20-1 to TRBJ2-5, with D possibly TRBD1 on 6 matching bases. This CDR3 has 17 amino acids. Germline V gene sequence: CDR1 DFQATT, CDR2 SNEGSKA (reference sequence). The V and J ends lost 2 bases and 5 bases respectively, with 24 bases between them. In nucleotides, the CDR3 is TGCAGTGCTAGACAAAATACCCCGGGACCAGGGGTGGAGACCCAGTACTTC. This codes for CSARQNTPGPGVETQYF.

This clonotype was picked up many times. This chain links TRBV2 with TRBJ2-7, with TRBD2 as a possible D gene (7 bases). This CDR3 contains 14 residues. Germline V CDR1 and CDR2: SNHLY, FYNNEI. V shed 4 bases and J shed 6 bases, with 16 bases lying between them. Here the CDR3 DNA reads TGTGCCAGCAGTGGTGGGGGAGGGACACTCGAGCAGTACTTC. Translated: CASSGGGGTLEQYF.

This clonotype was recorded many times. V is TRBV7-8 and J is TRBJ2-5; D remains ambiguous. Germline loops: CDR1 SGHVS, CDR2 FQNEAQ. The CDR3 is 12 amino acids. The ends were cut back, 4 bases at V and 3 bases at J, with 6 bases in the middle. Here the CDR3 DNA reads TGTGCCAGCAGCTCGCCGGAAGAGACCCAGTACTTC. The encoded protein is CASSSPEETQYF. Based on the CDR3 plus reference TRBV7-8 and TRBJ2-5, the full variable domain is GAGVSQSPRYKVAKRGQDVALRCDPISGHVSLFWYQQALGQGPEFLTYFQNEAQLDKSGLPSDRFFAERPEGSVSTLKIQRTQQEDSAVYLCASSSPEETQYFGPGTRLLVL.

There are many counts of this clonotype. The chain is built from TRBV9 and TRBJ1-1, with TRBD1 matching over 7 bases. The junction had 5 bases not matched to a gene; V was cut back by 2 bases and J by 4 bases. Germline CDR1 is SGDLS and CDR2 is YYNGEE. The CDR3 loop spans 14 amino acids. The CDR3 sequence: CASSVQTGITEAFF. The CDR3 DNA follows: TGTGCCAGCAGCGTCCAGACAGGGATCACTGAAGCTTTCTTT.